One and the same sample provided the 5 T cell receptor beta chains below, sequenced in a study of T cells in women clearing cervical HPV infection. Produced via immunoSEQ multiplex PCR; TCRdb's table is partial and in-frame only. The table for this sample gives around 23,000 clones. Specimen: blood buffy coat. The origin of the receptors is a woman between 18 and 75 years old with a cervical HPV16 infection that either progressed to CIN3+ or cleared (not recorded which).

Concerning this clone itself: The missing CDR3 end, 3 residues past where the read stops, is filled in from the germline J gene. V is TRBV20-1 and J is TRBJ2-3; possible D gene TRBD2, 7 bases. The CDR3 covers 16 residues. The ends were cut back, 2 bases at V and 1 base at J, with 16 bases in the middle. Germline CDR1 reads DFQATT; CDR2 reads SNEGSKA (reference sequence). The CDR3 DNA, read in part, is TGCAGTGCTAGAATCCCGAGGGGGGGCGGCACAGATACG. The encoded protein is CSARIPRGGGTDT. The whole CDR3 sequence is CSARIPRGGGTDTQYF.

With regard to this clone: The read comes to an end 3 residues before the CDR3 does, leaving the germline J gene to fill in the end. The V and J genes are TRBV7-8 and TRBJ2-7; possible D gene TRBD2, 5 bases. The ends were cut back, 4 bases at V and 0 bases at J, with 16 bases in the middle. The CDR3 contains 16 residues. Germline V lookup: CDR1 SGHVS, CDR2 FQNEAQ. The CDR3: CASSSGVSPSSYEQYF. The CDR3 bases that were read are TGTGCCAGCAGCTCCGGGGTCAGTCCTAGCTCCTACGAG.

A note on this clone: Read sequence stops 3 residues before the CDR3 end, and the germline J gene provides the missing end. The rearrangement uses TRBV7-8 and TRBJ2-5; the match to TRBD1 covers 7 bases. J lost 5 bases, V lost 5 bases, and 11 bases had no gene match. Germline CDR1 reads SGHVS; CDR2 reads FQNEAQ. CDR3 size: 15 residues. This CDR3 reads CASSLTTGSWETQYF. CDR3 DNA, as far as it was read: TGTGCCAGCAGCCTCACGACAGGGTCTTGGGAGACC.

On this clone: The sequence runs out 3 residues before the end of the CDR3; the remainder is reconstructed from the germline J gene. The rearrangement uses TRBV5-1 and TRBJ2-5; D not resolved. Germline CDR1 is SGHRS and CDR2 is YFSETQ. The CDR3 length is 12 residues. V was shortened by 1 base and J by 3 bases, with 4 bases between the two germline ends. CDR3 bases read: TGCGCCAGCAGCTTGTCGGAAGAGACC. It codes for CASSLSEET. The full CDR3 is CASSLSEETQYF. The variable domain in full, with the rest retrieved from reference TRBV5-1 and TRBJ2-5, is KAGVTQTPRYLIKTRGQQVTLSCSPISGHRSVSWYQQTPGQGLQFLFEYFSETQRNKGNFPGRFSGRQFSNSRSEMNVSTLELGDSALYLCASSLSEETQYFGPGTRLLVL.

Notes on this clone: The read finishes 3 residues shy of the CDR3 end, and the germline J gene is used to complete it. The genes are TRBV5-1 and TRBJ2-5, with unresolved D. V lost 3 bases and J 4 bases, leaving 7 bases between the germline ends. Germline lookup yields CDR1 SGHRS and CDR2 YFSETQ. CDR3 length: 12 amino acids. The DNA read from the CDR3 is TGCGCCAGCAGCTCTTACAGAGAGACC. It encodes CASSSYRET. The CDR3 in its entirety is CASSSYRETQYF.